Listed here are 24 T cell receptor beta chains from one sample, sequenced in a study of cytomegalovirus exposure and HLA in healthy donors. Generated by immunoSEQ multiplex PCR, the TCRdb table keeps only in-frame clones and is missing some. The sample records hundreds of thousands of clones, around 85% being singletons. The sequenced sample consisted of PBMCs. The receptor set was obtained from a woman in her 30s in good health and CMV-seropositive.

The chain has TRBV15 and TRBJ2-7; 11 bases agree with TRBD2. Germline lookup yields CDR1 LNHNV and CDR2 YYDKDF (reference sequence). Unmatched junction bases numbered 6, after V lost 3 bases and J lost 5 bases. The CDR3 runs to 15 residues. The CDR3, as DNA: TGTGCCACCAGCAGGCTAGCGGGAGGCGGCGACGAGCAGTACTTC. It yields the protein CATSRLAGGGDEQYF.

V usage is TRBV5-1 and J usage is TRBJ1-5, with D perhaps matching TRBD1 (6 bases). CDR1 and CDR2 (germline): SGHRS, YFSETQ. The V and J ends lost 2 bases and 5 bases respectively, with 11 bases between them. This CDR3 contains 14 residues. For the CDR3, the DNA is TGCGCCAGCAGCTTAGGGGGGGCGGATCAGCCCCAGCATTTT. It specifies CASSLGGADQPQHF.

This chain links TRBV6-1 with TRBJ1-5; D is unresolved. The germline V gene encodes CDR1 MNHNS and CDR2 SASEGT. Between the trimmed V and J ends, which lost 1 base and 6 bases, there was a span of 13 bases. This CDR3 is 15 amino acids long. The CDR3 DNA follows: TGTGCCAGCAGTGAAGGGCCGGAGGGCGGTCAGCCCCAGCATTTT. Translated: CASSEGPEGGQPQHF.

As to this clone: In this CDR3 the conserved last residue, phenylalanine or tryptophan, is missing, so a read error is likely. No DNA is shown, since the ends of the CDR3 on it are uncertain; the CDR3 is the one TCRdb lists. This chain's CDR3 is CASSKRLLLA. This chain connects TRBV21-1 to TRBJ2-3; TRBD2, the table's D call, lacks a check against the DNA. TRBV21-1 constitutes a pseudogene. The CDR3 adds up to 10 amino acids, both ends counted.

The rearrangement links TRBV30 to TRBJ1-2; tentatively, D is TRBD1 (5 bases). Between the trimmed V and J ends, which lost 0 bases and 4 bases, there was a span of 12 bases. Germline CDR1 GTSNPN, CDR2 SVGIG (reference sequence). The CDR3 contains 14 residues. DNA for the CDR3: TGTGCCTGGAGTGTGGTGGGCAGGGCCTATGGCTACACCTTC. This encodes CAWSVVGRAYGYTF.

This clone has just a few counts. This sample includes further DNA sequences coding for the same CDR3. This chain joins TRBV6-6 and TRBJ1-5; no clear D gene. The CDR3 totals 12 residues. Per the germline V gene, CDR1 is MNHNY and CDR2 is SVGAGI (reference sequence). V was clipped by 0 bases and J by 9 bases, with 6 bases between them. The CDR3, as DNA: TGTGCCAGCAGTTACTCAGGAGGGCCCCAGCATTTT. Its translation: CASSYSGGPQHF.

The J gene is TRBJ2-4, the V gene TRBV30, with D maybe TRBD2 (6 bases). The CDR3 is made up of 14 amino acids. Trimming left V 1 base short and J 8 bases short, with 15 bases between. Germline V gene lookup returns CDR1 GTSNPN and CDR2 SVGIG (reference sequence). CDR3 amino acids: CAWSAGGEWDIQYF. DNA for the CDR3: TGTGCCTGGAGTGCCGGAGGGGAATGGGACATTCAGTACTTC.

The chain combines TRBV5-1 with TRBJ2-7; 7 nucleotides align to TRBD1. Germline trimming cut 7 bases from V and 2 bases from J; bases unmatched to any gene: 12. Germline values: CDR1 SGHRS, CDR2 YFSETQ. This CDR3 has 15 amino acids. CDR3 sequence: CASDDPGTEAYEQYF. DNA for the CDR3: TGCGCCAGCGACGACCCCGGGACAGAGGCCTACGAGCAGTACTTC.

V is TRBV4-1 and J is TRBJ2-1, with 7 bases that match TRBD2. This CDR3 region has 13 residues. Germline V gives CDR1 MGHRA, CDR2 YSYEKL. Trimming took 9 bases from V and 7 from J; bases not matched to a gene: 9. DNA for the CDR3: TGCGCCAGTCGCGGCGGGAGCATAAATGAGCAGTTCTTC. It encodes CASRGGSINEQFF.

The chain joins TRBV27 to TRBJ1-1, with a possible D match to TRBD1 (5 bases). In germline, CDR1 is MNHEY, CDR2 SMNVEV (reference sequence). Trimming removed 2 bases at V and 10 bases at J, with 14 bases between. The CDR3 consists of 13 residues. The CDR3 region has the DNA TGTGCCAGCAGTTTAGCAGGGTTCACGGGAGCTTTCTTT. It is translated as CASSLAGFTGAFF.

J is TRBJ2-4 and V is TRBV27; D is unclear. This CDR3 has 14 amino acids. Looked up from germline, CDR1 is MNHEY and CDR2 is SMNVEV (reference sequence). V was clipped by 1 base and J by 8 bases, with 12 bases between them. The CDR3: CASSLFAEEDIQYF. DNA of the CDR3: TGTGCCAGCAGTTTATTCGCCGAGGAAGACATTCAGTACTTC.

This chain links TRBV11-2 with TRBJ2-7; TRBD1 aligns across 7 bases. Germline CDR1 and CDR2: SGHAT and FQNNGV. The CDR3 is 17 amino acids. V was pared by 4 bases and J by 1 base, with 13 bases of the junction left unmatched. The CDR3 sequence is CASSYIGQAGRSYEQYF. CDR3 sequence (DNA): TGTGCCAGCAGCTACATTGGACAGGCGGGTAGGTCCTACGAGCAGTACTTC.

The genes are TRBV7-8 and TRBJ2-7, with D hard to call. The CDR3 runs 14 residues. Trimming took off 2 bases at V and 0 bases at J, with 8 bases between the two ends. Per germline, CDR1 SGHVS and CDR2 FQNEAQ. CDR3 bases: TGTGCCAGCAGCTTATCTGGAGTCTCCTACGAGCAGTACTTC. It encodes CASSLSGVSYEQYF.

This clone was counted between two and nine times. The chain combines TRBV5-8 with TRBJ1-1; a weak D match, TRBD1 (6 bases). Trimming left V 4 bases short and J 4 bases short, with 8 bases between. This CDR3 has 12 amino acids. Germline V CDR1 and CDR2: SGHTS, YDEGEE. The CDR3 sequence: CASSQGGTEAFF. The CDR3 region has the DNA TGTGCCAGCAGCCAAGGGGGCACTGAAGCTTTCTTT.

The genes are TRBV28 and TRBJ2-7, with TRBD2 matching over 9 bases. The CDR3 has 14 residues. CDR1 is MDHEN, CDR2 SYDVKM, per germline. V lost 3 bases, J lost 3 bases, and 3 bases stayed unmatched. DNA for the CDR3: TGTGCCAGCAGTTTCGCTAGCGGGATCTACGAGCAGTACTTC. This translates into CASSFASGIYEQYF.

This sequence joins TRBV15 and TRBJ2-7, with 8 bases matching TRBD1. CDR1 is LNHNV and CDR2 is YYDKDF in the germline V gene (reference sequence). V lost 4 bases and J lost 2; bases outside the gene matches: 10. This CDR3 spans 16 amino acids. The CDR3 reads CATSIDRGFVPYEQYF. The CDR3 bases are TGTGCCACCAGCATTGACAGGGGTTTCGTCCCCTACGAGCAGTACTTC.

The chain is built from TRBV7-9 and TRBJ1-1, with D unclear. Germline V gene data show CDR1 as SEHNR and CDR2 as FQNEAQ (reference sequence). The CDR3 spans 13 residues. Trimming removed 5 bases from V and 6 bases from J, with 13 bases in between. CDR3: CASSRAEGAEAFF. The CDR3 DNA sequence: TGTGCCAGCAGCCGGGCGGAGGGCGCTGAAGCTTTCTTT.

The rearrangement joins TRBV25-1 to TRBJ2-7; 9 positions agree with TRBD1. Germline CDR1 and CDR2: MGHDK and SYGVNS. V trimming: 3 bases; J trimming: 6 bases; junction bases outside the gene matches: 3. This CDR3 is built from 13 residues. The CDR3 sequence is CASSDWTGVEQYF. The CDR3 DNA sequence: TGTGCCAGCAGTGACTGGACAGGGGTCGAGCAGTACTTC.

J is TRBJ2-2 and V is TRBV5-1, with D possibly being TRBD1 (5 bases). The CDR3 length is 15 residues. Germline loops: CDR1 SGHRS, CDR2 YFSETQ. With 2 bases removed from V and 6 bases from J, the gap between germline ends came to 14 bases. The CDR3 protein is CASSFTLQGAGELFF. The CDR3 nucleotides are TGCGCCAGCAGCTTCACCCTTCAAGGGGCCGGGGAGCTGTTTTTT.

The chain's CDR3 is CATSRVVQPLGQYF. The CDR3 nucleotides are TGTGCCACCAGCAGAGTGGTACAGCCGTTAGGGCAGTATTTT. V gene TRBV15 combines with J gene TRBJ2-3; no firm D call. The germline gives CDR1 LNHNV, CDR2 YYDKDF (reference sequence). The V end was cut by 1 base, the J end by 11 bases, with 16 bases between. This CDR3 comprises 14 residues. Full variable domain (remainder filled in from reference TRBV15 and TRBJ2-3): DAMVIQNPRYQVTQFGKPVTLSCSQTLNHNVMYWYQQKSSQAPKLLFHYYDKDFNNEADTPDNFQSRRPNTSFCFLDIRSPGLGDTAMYLCATSRVVQPLGQYFGPGTRLTVL.

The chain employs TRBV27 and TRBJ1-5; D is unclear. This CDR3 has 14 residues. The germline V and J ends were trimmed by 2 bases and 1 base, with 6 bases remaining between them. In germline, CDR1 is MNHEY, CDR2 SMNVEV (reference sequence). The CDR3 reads CASSLEASNQPQHF. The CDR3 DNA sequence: TGTGCCAGCAGTTTAGAGGCCAGCAATCAGCCCCAGCATTTT.

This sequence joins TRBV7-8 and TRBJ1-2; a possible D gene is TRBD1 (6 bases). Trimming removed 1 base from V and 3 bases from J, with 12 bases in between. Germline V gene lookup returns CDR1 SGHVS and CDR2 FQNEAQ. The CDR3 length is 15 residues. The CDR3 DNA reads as TGTGCCAGCAGCTTAGGCAGGGGCTTAGACTATGGCTACACCTTC. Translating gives CASSLGRGLDYGYTF.

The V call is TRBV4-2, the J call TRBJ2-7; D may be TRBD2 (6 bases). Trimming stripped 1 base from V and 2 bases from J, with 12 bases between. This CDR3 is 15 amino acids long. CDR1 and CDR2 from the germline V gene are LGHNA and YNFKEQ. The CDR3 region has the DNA TGTGCCAGCAGCCAAGGGGCCGGGACTCCCTACGAGCAGTACTTC. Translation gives CASSQGAGTPYEQYF.

CDR3 coding DNA: TGTGCCACCAGCAGGACTAGCGGGGCCTACAATGAGCAGTTCTTC. It yields the protein CATSRTSGAYNEQFF. V and J are TRBV15 and TRBJ2-1, with 11 bases aligning to TRBD2. The CDR3 is 15 amino acids. Germline V gene lookup returns CDR1 LNHNV and CDR2 YYDKDF (reference sequence). The ends lost 3 bases at V and 2 bases at J; junction bases unmatched: 0.